These 22 T cell receptor beta chains originate from one sample sequenced in a study of control samples from healthy donors and cancer patients. Only in-frame clones appear in the TCRdb table, and some are missing; sequencing was by immunoSEQ multiplex PCR. The repertoire has around 130,000 clones, approximately 87% of them found once; the top ten carry 9% to 14%. Material for sequencing was blood. The source is a man younger than 45 in good health.

This chain links TRBV3-1 (or the pseudogene TRBV3-2) with TRBJ2-4; TRBD1 matches at 7 bases. The V segment lost 4 bases and the J segment 4 bases; nucleotides outside the gene matches: 10. Germline CDR1 and CDR2: LGHDT and YNNKEL (reference sequence). This CDR3 has 16 amino acids. The CDR3 is CASSLQGTFPKNIQYF. CDR3 coding DNA: TGTGCCAGCAGCCTACAGGGGACATTTCCGAAAAACATTCAGTACTTC.

This rearrangement joins TRBV15 to TRBJ1-3; the D is unclear. The CDR3 has 16 amino acids. Trimming took 0 bases from V and 0 from J, leaving 9 bases between them. CDR1 is LNHNV, CDR2 YYDKDF, per germline (reference sequence). CDR3 coding DNA: TGTGCCACCAGCAGAGATCGATTCAGCTCTGGAAACACCATATATTTT. Its protein is CATSRDRFSSGNTIYF.

The rearrangement uses TRBV6-5 and TRBJ1-2; D might be TRBD1 (5 bases). CDR1 is MNHEY and CDR2 is SVGAGI in the germline V gene. The CDR3 runs 15 residues. V dropped 4 bases and J dropped 4 bases, with 16 bases sitting between them. The CDR3 region is CASSSRGDEGYGYTF. DNA for the CDR3: TGTGCCAGCAGTTCCCGGGGGGACGAGGGCTATGGCTACACCTTC.

The rearrangement uses TRBV24-1 and TRBJ1-2; 7 bases fit TRBD1. The CDR3 runs to 16 residues. The germline V gene encodes CDR1 KGHDR and CDR2 SFDVKD. The J segment lost 4 bases and the V segment lost 3 bases, leaving 10 bases of the junction unmatched. In DNA, the CDR3 is TGTGCCACCAGTGATCCTAGACAGGGATCGGGCTATGGCTACACCTTC. Amino acids: CATSDPRQGSGYGYTF.

The chain couples TRBV6-1 to TRBJ1-5, with D unresolved. Germline V lookup: CDR1 MNHNS, CDR2 SASEGT. The CDR3 sequence is 13 residues long. Trimming shortened V by 2 bases and J by 4 bases, and 6 bases separated the two germline ends. CDR3 in DNA: TGTGCCAGCAGTGAAAGGATTAATCAGCCCCAGCATTTT. Its protein product is CASSERINQPQHF.

This clone was detected only once. This sequence joins TRBV6-5 and TRBJ1-3; D call uncertain. In germline, CDR1 is MNHEY, CDR2 SVGAGI. Deletions cut 8 bases from V and 0 bases from J, with 14 bases between. CDR3 length: 15 amino acids. CDR3 DNA: TGTGCCAGCGCGAGCGACGGCGTCTCTGGAAACACCATATATTTT. Residues: CASASDGVSGNTIYF.

The chain has TRBV6-6 and TRBJ1-4; 11 nucleotides line up with TRBD1. The CDR3 runs to 14 residues. V lost 5 bases to trimming and J lost 8 bases; unmatched junction nucleotides: 4. CDR1 is MNHNY, CDR2 SVGAGI, per germline (reference sequence). The CDR3 loop is CASSPGQGGEKLFF. The DNA for the CDR3 is TGTGCCAGCAGTCCGGGACAGGGGGGAGAAAAACTGTTTTTT.

This chain uses TRBV5-1 with TRBJ1-3; perhaps TRBD1 as D (6 bases). Per germline, CDR1 SGHRS and CDR2 YFSETQ. Deletions cut 4 bases from V and 1 base from J, with 15 bases between. The CDR3 is 16 amino acids. The CDR3 loop reads CASSPGGGRSGNTIYF. DNA for the CDR3: TGCGCCAGCAGCCCCGGGGGCGGACGGTCTGGAAACACCATATATTTT.

The CDR3 sequence: CASGFGGAIPHETQYF. The CDR3 DNA sequence: TGTGCTAGTGGTTTCGGCGGGGCCATTCCCCATGAGACCCAGTACTTC. The rearrangement joins TRBV12-5 to TRBJ2-5; maybe TRBD2 (6 bases). CDR1 LGHNT and CDR2 FRNRAP come from the germline V gene. The CDR3 has 16 amino acids. V was trimmed by 3 bases and J by 5 bases, leaving 19 bases between them. The whole variable domain, filled in from reference TRBV12-5 and TRBJ2-5, reads DARVTQTPRHKVTEMGQEVTMRCQPILGHNTVFWYRQTMMQGLELLAYFRNRAPLDDSGMPKDRFSAEMPDATLATLKIQPSEPRDSAVYFCASGFGGAIPHETQYFGPGTRLLVL.

A note on this clone: The sample holds other DNA sequences that translate to the same CDR3. J is TRBJ1-1 and V is TRBV19; 9 positions agree with TRBD1. V dropped 5 bases and J dropped 1; count of bases not matched to a gene: 2. CDR1 and CDR2 from the germline V gene are LNHDA and SQIVND (reference sequence). The CDR3 loop spans 14 amino acids. This chain's CDR3 is CASSRTGENTEAFF. The DNA of the CDR3 is TGTGCCAGTAGTCGGACAGGGGAGAACACTGAAGCTTTCTTT.

About this clone itself: Sequence at one end of the junction differs from germline and may be a read error. The chain combines TRBV19 with TRBJ2-7; 7 positions match TRBD2. Germline CDR1 and CDR2: LNHDA and SQIVND (reference sequence). There are 11 residues in the CDR3. As DNA, the CDR3 is TGTGCCAGTAGTATCGCGGGGGAGCTGTACTTC. It encodes CASSIAGELYF.

The chain links TRBV7-9 to TRBJ1-3; D not certain. Trimming took 5 bases from V and 0 from J, leaving 20 bases between them. Germline CDR1 SEHNR, CDR2 FQNEAQ (reference sequence). This CDR3 is 18 amino acids long. The CDR3 spells CASSQPTREQTSGNTIYF. CDR3 DNA sequence: TGTGCCAGCAGCCAACCTACCCGGGAACAAACCTCTGGAAACACCATATATTTT.

The rearrangement joins TRBV25-1 to TRBJ2-2, with D unclear. Looked up from germline, CDR1 is MGHDK and CDR2 is SYGVNS. V lost 2 bases, J lost 7 bases, and 8 bases lay in between. CDR3 length: 13 amino acids. CDR3: CASSERVSGELFF. CDR3 nucleotides: TGTGCCAGCAGTGAACGGGTCAGCGGGGAGCTGTTTTTT.

This clone was seen ten or more times. The sample contains more than one DNA sequence encoding this CDR3. J is TRBJ2-7 and V is TRBV6-6, with 8 nucleotides matching TRBD1. Per germline, CDR1 MNHNY and CDR2 SVGAGI (reference sequence). The CDR3 runs to 13 residues. Trimming at V came to 6 bases and at J to 6 bases, leaving 7 bases not matched to a gene. The CDR3: CASSPGQGGEQYV. The CDR3 DNA is TGTGCCAGCAGCCCAGGACAGGGAGGCGAGCAGTACGTC.

This chain uses TRBV5-1 with TRBJ2-5; 9 positions agree with TRBD2. CDR1 and CDR2 from the germline V gene are SGHRS and YFSETQ. CDR3 length: 16 residues. The J segment lost 0 bases and the V segment lost 3 bases, leaving 6 bases of the junction unmatched. CDR3 DNA: TGCGCCAGCAGCTGGGAGCGGGGGGACTACCAAGAGACCCAGTACTTC. The encoded protein is CASSWERGDYQETQYF.

V usage is TRBV7-9 and J usage is TRBJ2-2; no clear D. Germline assignment: CDR1 SEHNR and CDR2 FQNEAQ (reference sequence). V was cut by 6 bases and J by 7 bases, with 12 bases left in between. The CDR3 length is 13 residues. DNA for the CDR3: TGTGCCAGCAGACAGTTAAAGGGCGGGGAGCTGTTTTTT. Protein product: CASRQLKGGELFF.

The rearrangement links TRBV2 to TRBJ2-7; TRBD1 aligns across 8 bases. The germline V gene encodes CDR1 SNHLY and CDR2 FYNNEI. V trimming: 0 bases; J trimming: 2 bases; junction bases outside the gene matches: 3. The CDR3 runs to 15 residues. This CDR3 reads CASSEADRAPYEQYF. The CDR3 nucleotides read TGTGCCAGCAGTGAAGCGGACAGGGCACCCTACGAGCAGTACTTC.

The rearrangement joins TRBV25-1 to TRBJ1-2; maybe TRBD1 (5 bases). V was shortened by 4 bases and J by 4 bases, with 16 bases between the two germline ends. This CDR3 spans 15 amino acids. The germline V gene encodes CDR1 MGHDK and CDR2 SYGVNS. For the CDR3, the DNA is TGTGCCAGCAGTGTTCCAGGGACTGGCGGCTATGGCTACACCTTC. As protein: CASSVPGTGGYGYTF.

The chain links TRBV6-2 or TRBV6-3 to TRBJ1-5; TRBD1 matches 10 bases. After removal of 6 bases from V and 2 bases from J, the junction contained 10 bases not matched to a gene. The CDR3 has 17 amino acids. Germline V gives CDR1 MNHEY, CDR2 SVGEGT. The CDR3 DNA reads as TGTGCCAGCAGCCGGGACAGGGGCCATAGGGGCAATCAGCCCCAGCATTTT. It specifies CASSRDRGHRGNQPQHF.

The chain is built from TRBV5-6 and TRBJ2-7; D not certain. CDR1 and CDR2 from the germline V gene are SGHDT and YYEEEE. The V end lost 0 bases, the J end lost 3 bases, and 4 bases lay between the germline ends. This CDR3 contains 12 residues. This CDR3 is CASSLGLYEQYV. In nucleotides, the CDR3 is TGTGCCAGCAGCTTGGGGCTCTACGAGCAGTACGTC.

This sequence joins TRBV28 and TRBJ1-5; D unclear. The germline V and J ends were trimmed by 3 bases and 4 bases, with 10 bases remaining between them. The V gene's germline CDR1 is MDHEN and CDR2 SYDVKM. This CDR3 spans 14 amino acids. The CDR3 reads CASSLIGQNQPQHF. As DNA, the CDR3 is TGTGCCAGCAGTTTGATTGGCCAGAATCAGCCCCAGCATTTT.

V usage is TRBV6-5 and J usage is TRBJ1-1; 11 bases map to TRBD1. The trim removed 7 bases at V and 10 bases at J, leaving 11 bases unmatched. Germline V lookup: CDR1 MNHEY, CDR2 SVGAGI. The CDR3 covers 14 residues. Here the CDR3 DNA reads TGTGCCAGCATGTCCGGGACAGGGGGTCTCAGAGCTTTCTTT. It encodes CASMSGTGGLRAFF.